Below, 5 T cell receptor beta chains from the same sample are listed, as sequenced in a study of CD8+ T cells in alopecia areata. As to treatment: oral pan-JAK inhibitor, 5-10 mg twice daily. TCR sequencing used cDNA made by reverse transcription of extracted RNA. TCRdb's copy holds only in-frame clones and misses some; the assay was immunoSEQ multiplex PCR. The sample lists over 150,000 clones; approximately 60% were seen once. Here the sequenced sample was CD4+ T cells sorted from blood, taken at week 4, from a patient treated with tofacitinib. The source is a human donor with alopecia areata.

This clone was seen a handful of times. V usage is TRBV14 and J usage is TRBJ1-6, with no clear D. V dropped 0 bases and J dropped 13 bases, with 13 bases sitting between them. There are 14 residues in the CDR3. Germline CDR1 and CDR2: SGHDN and FVKESK. The CDR3: CASSQERRVTPLHF. The CDR3 region has the DNA TGTGCCAGCAGCCAAGAAAGGAGGGTAACCCCCCTCCACTTT.

The chain uses TRBV4-2 and TRBJ2-5; 12 nucleotides match TRBD2. V gave up 4 bases and J gave up 2 bases; unmatched junction bases: 5. The CDR3 runs to 16 residues. CDR1 is LGHNA, CDR2 YNFKEQ, per germline. CDR3: CASSPLTSGGQETQYF. Written as DNA, the CDR3 is TGTGCCAGCAGCCCACTGACTAGCGGGGGACAAGAGACCCAGTACTTC.

The rearrangement joins TRBV29-1 to TRBJ2-5, with 8 positions matching TRBD1. V gave up 4 bases and J gave up 5 bases; unmatched junction bases: 12. CDR3 size: 15 residues. Germline V gene sequence: CDR1 SQVTM, CDR2 ANQGSEA. The CDR3 loop is CSVVGSGGRIETQYF. In DNA, the CDR3 is TGCAGCGTTGTCGGGTCAGGGGGCAGAATCGAGACCCAGTACTTC.

This sequence joins TRBV27 and TRBJ2-1; D is undetermined. V dropped 6 bases and J dropped 0 bases, with 18 bases sitting between them. The CDR3 extends over 17 amino acids. Germline lookup yields CDR1 MNHEY and CDR2 SMNVEV (reference sequence). The chain's CDR3 is CASSPRGGPSSYNEQFF. CDR3 nucleotide sequence: TGTGCCAGCAGCCCCCGTGGTGGCCCTAGCTCCTACAATGAGCAGTTCTTC.

The chain employs TRBV4-1 and TRBJ2-3; 10 bases fit TRBD2. The CDR3 contains 17 residues. Germline CDR1 MGHRA, CDR2 YSYEKL. J lost 0 bases, V lost 3 bases, and 6 bases had no gene match. The CDR3 nucleotides are TGCGCCAGCAGCCATCGAAGCGGGGGGGCTAGCACAGATACGCAGTATTTT. It specifies CASSHRSGGASTDTQYF.